A single TCR beta chain is shown here with its context. Its matching antigen is unknown. This CDR3 is also generated by other DNA sequences in the sample. PCR amplification relied on 60 Vbeta primers (plus 13 Jbeta primers). TCRdb's table, derived via immunoSEQ multiplex PCR, lists solely in-frame clones and lacks some. This sample's table has around 100,000 clones. The data were taken from a study of cytomegalovirus exposure and HLA in healthy donors. V shed 0 bases and J shed 1 base, with 3 bases lying between them. The germline CDR1 and CDR2 sequences are SGHRS and YFSETQ. CDR3 length: 13 amino acids. Study findings and constraints: Earlier analysis looked at TCR beta V segments, and most were productive about 87% or about 30% of the time. Some highly shared sequence variants likely arose as a pipeline artifact. The investigators catalogued some 150 TCR beta chains as cytomegalovirus-associated. The only immune exposure information that was available was CMV serostatus.

The sequence derives from a man aged 30 to 45 in good health and CMV-seronegative. The V and J genes are TRBV5-1 and TRBJ2-3; the D is unclear. The specimen sequenced was PBMCs. CDR3 in amino acids: CASSLGGTDTQYF. The CDR3 nucleotides are TGCGCCAGCAGCTTGGGAGGCACAGATACGCAGTATTTT.